The 9 T cell receptor beta chains in this list originate from one sample, sequenced in a study of cytotoxic CD8 clonotypes in ibrutinib-treated CLL. This table comes from immunoSEQ multiplex PCR, and its TCRdb copy is limited to in-frame clones, with some not included. The sample has 150,000 to 200,000 clones, approximately 90% seen once. The material was PBMCs, obtained at disease progression, from a patient treated with ibrutinib. The receptors shown here come from a human donor with chronic lymphocytic leukemia.

The rearrangement links TRBV2 to TRBJ2-3, with TRBD2 matching over 10 bases. The germline gives CDR1 SNHLY, CDR2 FYNNEI. V shed 4 bases, J shed 2 bases, and the junction held 3 bases outside the gene matches. The CDR3 length is 15 residues. The CDR3 sequence: CASSVSGRPTDTQYF. CDR3 coding DNA: TGTGCCAGCAGTGTTAGCGGGAGGCCCACAGATACGCAGTATTTT.

Here the CDR3 reads CASSKPGQGGQETQYF. CDR3 nucleotides: TGTGCCAGCAGTAAACCGGGACAGGGTGGCCAAGAGACCCAGTACTTC. The V call is TRBV11-3, the J call TRBJ2-5, with 9 bases aligning to TRBD1. The germline gives CDR1 SGHNT, CDR2 YENEEA. CDR3 size: 16 residues. The trim removed 6 bases at V and 1 base at J, leaving 9 bases unmatched. The full variable domain, completed using reference TRBV11-3 and TRBJ2-5, is EAGVVQSPRYKIIEKKQPVAFWCNPISGHNTLYWYLQNLGQGPELLIRYENEEAVDDSQLPKDRFSAERLKGVDSTLKIQPAELGDSAVYLCASSKPGQGGQETQYFGPGTRLLVL.

The chain links TRBV27 to TRBJ1-2; 10 bases agree with TRBD1. The trim removed 6 bases at V and 7 bases at J, leaving 17 bases unmatched. The germline V gene encodes CDR1 MNHEY and CDR2 SMNVEV (reference sequence). CDR3 length: 17 residues. Here the CDR3 reads CASRQIGTGALAAGYTF. The CDR3 bases are TGTGCCAGCAGACAAATCGGGACAGGGGCTCTGGCGGCTGGCTACACCTTC.

V and J are TRBV18 and TRBJ2-3; D unclear. The CDR3 length is 15 residues. Germline V gives CDR1 KGHSH, CDR2 LQKENI. Between the trimmed V and J ends, which lost 1 base and 4 bases, there was a span of 12 bases. Here the CDR3 DNA reads TGTGCCAGCTCACCACGTCCGGCAGGTGCAGATACGCAGTATTTT. As protein: CASSPRPAGADTQYF. Supplemented by reference TRBV18 and TRBJ2-3, the full variable domain reads NAGVMQNPRHLVRRRGQEARLRCSPMKGHSHVYWYRQLPEEGLKFMVYLQKENIIDESGMPKERFSAEFPKEGPSILRIQQVVRGDSAAYFCASSPRPAGADTQYFGPGTRLTVL.

The rearrangement uses TRBV7-6 and TRBJ2-3; D is perhaps TRBD1 (5 bases). V dropped 3 bases and J dropped 4 bases, with 8 bases sitting between them. CDR3 size: 13 residues. Germline V gene lookup returns CDR1 SGHVS and CDR2 FNYEAQ. The CDR3 DNA is TGTGCCAGCAGCTTCCCAGGGTCAGATACGCAGTATTTT. It is translated as CASSFPGSDTQYF.

The CDR3 DNA follows: TGTGCCATCCTTCCCTGGGGACTCCATCAGCCCCAGCATTTT. Translation: CAILPWGLHQPQHF. The chain couples TRBV10-3 to TRBJ1-5; perhaps TRBD1 as D (5 bases). Germline CDR1 is ENHRY and CDR2 is SYGVKD. The V gene lost 8 bases and the J gene lost 5 bases, with 16 bases spanning the gap. The CDR3 extends over 14 amino acids.

This chain joins TRBV7-8 and TRBJ1-1; weak D call: TRBD1 (5 bases). Looked up from germline, CDR1 is SGHVS and CDR2 is FQNEAQ. There are 14 residues in the CDR3. V was cut by 5 bases and J by 3 bases, with 13 bases left in between. This CDR3 reads CASSRSQGYTEAFF. The CDR3 DNA reads TGTGCCAGCAGCCGCTCTCAGGGTTACACTGAAGCTTTCTTT.

This chain links TRBV28 with TRBJ2-5; 7 positions match TRBD2. The CDR3 totals 15 residues. V dropped 8 bases and J dropped 7; count of bases not matched to a gene: 16. Per the germline V gene, CDR1 is MDHEN and CDR2 is SYDVKM. Here the CDR3 reads CASRQGGSVSVTQYF. The CDR3 DNA reads as TGTGCCAGCCGTCAGGGAGGGTCAGTTTCCGTGACCCAGTACTTC.

V usage is TRBV6-1 and J usage is TRBJ2-2; no reliable D call. The CDR3 is made up of 14 amino acids. Germline V CDR1 and CDR2: MNHNS, SASEGT. Trimming cost V 6 bases and J 1 base, with 9 bases left between them. The CDR3 spells CASSIPGNTGELFF. CDR3 sequence (DNA): TGTGCCAGCAGCATCCCGGGGAACACCGGGGAGCTGTTTTTT.